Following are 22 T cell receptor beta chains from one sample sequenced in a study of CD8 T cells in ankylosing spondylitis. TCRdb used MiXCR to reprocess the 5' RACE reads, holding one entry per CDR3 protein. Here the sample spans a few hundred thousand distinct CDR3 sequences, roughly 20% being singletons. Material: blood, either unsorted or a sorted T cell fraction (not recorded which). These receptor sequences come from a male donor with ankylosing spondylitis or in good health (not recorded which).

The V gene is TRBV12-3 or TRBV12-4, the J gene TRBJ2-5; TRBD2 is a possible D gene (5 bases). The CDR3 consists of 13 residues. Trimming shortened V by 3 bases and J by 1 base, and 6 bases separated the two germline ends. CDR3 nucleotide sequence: TGTGCCAGCAGTTTTGGACTCCAAGAGACCCAGTACTTC. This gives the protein CASSFGLQETQYF.

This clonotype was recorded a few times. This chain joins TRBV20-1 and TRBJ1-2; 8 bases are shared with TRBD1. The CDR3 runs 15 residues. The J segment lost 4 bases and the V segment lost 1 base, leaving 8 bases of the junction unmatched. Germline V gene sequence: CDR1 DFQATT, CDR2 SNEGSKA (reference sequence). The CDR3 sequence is CSARGQGYKSYGYTF. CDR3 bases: TGCAGTGCTAGAGGACAGGGGTACAAATCCTATGGCTACACCTTC.

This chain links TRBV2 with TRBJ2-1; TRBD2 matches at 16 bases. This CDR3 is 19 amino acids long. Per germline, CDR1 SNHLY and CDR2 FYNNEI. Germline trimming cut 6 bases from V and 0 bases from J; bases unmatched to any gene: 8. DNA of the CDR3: TGTGCCAGCAGGGACCCGGGACTAGCGGGGGGGAGCTCCTACAATGAGCAGTTCTTC. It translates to CASRDPGLAGGSSYNEQFF.

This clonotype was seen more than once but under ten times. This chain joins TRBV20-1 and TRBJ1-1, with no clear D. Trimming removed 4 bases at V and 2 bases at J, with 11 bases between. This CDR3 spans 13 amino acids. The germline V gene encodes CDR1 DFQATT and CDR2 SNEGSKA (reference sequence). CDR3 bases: TGCAGTGCTATCTGGACTGGCAACACTGAAGCTTTCTTT. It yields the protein CSAIWTGNTEAFF.

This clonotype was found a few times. CDR3 nucleotides: TGTGCCAGCAGCCAAGTCCGGGCGGAGACCCAGTACTTC. It translates to CASSQVRAETQYF. The chain links TRBV4-2 to TRBJ2-5, with no clear D. This CDR3 region has 13 residues. CDR1 is LGHNA, CDR2 YNFKEQ, per germline. Trimming shortened V by 1 base and J by 5 bases, and 8 bases separated the two germline ends.

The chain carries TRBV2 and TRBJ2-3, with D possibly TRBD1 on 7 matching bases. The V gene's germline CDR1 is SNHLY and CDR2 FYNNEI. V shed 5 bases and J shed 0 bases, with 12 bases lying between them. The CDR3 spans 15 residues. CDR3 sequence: CASSQQGTSTDTQYF. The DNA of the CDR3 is TGTGCCAGCAGTCAACAGGGGACTAGCACAGATACGCAGTATTTT. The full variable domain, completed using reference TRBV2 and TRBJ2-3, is EPEVTQTPSHQVTQMGQEVILRCVPISNHLYFYWYRQILGQKVEFLVSFYNNEISEKSEIFDDQFSVERPDGSNFTLKIRSTKLEDSAMYFCASSQQGTSTDTQYFGPGTRLTVL.

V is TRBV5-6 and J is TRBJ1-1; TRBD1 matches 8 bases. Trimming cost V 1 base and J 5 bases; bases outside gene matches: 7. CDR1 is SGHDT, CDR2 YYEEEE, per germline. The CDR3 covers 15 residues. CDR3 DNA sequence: TGTGCCAGCAGCTTGTTGTCAGGGGGCAGGACTGAAGCTTTCTTT. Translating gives CASSLLSGGRTEAFF. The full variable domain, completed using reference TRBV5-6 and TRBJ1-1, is DAGVTQSPTHLIKTRGQQVTLRCSPKSGHDTVSWYQQALGQGPQFIFQYYEEEERQRGNFPDRFSGHQFPNYSSELNVNALLLGDSALYLCASSLLSGGRTEAFFGQGTRLTVV.

This CDR3 is CSARVRMSNQPQHF. DNA of the CDR3: TGCAGTGCTAGAGTCCGGATGAGCAATCAGCCCCAGCATTTT. The J gene is TRBJ1-5, the V gene TRBV20-1; D unresolved. V was shortened by 1 base and J by 1 base, with 8 bases between the two germline ends. Germline lookup yields CDR1 DFQATT and CDR2 SNEGSKA (reference sequence). The CDR3 is made up of 14 amino acids.

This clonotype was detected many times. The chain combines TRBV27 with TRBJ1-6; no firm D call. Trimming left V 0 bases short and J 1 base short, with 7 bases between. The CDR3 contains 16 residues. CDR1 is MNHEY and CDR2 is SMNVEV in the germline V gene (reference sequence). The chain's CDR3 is CASSLSWGSYNSPLHF. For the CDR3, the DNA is TGTGCCAGCAGTTTATCTTGGGGATCCTATAATTCACCCCTCCACTTT.

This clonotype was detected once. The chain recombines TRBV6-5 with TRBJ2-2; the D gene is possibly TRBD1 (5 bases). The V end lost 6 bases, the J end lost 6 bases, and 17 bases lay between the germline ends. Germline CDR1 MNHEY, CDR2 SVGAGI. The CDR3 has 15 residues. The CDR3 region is CASRTAGAGAGELFF. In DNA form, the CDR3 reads TGTGCCAGCAGGACCGCTGGGGCCGGAGCCGGGGAGCTGTTTTTT.

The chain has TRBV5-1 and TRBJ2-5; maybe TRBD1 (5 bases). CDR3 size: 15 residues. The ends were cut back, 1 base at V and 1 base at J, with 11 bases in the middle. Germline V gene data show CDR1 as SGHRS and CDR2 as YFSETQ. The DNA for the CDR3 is TGCGCCAGCAGCTTGTCGACAGTAGCCCAAGAGACCCAGTACTTC. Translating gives CASSLSTVAQETQYF.

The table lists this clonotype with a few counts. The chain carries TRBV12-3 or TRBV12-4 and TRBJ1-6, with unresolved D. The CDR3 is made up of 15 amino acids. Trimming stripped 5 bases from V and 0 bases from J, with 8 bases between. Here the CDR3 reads CASSLSSSYNSPLHF. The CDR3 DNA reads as TGTGCCAGCAGTCTGTCGAGCTCCTATAATTCACCCCTCCACTTT.

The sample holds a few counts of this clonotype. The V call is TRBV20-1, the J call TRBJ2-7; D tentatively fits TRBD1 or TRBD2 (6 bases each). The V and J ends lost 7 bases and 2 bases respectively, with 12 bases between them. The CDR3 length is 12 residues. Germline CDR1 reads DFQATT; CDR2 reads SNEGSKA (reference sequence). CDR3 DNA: TGCAGTGGGGGGGACACGCCCTACGAGCAGTACGTC. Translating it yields CSGGDTPYEQYV.

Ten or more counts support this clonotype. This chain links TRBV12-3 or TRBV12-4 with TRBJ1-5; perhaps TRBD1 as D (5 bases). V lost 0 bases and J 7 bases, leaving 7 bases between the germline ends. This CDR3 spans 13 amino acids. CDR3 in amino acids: CASSLAGGQPQHF. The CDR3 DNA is TGTGCCAGCAGTTTAGCGGGGGGGCAGCCCCAGCATTTT.

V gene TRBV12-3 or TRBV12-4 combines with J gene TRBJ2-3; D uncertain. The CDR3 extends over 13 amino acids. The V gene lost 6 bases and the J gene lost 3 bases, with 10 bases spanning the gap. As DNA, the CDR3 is TGTGCCAGCAGATTAAGAGAGACAGATACGCAGTATTTT. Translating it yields CASRLRETDTQYF.

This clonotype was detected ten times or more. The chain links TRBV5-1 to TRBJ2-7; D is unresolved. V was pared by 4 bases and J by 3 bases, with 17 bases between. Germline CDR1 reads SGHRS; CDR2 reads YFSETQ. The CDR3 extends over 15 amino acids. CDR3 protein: CASSQGLAEFYEQYV. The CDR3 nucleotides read TGCGCCAGCAGCCAAGGGCTGGCGGAGTTCTACGAGCAGTACGTC.

CDR3 in amino acids: CASSPQGSEQYV. DNA of the CDR3: TGTGCCAGCTCACCACAGGGGAGTGAGCAGTACGTC. V and J are TRBV18 and TRBJ2-7, with D perhaps being TRBD1 or TRBD2 (5 bases each). The V and J ends lost 1 base and 7 bases respectively, with 8 bases between them. The germline V gene has CDR1 KGHSH and CDR2 LQKENI. The CDR3 loop spans 12 amino acids.

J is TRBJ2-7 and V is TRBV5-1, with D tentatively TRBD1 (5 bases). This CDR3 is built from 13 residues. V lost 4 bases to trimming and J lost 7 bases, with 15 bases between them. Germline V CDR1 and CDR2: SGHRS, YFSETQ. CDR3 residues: CASSGYRYQEQYV. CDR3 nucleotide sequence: TGCGCCAGCAGCGGATACAGGTATCAAGAGCAGTACGTC.

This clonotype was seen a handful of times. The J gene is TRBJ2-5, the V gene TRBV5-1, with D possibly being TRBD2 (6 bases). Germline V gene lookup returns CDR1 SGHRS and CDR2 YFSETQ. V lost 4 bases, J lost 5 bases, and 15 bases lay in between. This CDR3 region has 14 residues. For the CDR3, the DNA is TGCGCCAGCAGCGGCGGGGCCGCCGCTGAGACCCAGTACTTC. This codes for CASSGGAAAETQYF. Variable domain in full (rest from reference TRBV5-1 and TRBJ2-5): KAGVTQTPRYLIKTRGQQVTLSCSPISGHRSVSWYQQTPGQGLQFLFEYFSETQRNKGNFPGRFSGRQFSNSRSEMNVSTLELGDSALYLCASSGGAAAETQYFGPGTRLLVL.

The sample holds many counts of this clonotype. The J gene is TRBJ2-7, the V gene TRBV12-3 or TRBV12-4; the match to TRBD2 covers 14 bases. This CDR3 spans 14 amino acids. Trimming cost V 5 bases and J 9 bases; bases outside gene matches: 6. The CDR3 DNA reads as TGTGCCAGCAGTCCCGGGACTAGCGGGAGCGGGCAGTACGTC. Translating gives CASSPGTSGSGQYV.

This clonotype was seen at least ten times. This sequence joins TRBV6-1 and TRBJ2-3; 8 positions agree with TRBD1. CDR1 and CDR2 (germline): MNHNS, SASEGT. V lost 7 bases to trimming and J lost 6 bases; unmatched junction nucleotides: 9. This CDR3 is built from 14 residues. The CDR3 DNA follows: TGTGCCAGCAATTGGGCAGGGGGCCAGGATACGCAGTATTTT. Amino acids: CASNWAGGQDTQYF.

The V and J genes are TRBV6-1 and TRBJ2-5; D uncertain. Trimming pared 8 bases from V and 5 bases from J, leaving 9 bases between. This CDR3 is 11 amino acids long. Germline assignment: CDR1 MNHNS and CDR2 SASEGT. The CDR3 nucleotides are TGTGCCAGCGGCTTCGCGGAGACCCAGTACTTC. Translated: CASGFAETQYF.